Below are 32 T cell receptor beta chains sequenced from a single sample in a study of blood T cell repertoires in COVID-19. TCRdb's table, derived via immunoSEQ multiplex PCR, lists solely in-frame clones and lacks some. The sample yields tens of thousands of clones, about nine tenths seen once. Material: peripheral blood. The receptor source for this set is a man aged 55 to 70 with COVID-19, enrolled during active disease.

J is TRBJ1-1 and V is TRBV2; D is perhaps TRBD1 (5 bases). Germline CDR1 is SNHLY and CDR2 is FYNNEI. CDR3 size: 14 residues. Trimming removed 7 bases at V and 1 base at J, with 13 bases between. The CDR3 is CASNSQGGNTEAFF. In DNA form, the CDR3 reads TGTGCCAGCAACTCTCAGGGCGGGAACACTGAAGCTTTCTTT.

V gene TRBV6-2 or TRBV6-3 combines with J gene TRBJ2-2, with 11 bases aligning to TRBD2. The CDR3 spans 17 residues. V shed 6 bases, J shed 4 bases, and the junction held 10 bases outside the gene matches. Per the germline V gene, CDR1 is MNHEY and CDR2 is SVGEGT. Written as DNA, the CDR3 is TGTGCCAGCAGCTCCTATACTAGCGGGAGAGGCACCGGGGAGCTGTTTTTT. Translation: CASSSYTSGRGTGELFF.

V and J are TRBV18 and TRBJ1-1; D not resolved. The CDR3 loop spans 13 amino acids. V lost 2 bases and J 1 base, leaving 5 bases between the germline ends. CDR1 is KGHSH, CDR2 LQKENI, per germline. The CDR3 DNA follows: TGTGCCAGCTCACCAACAGAGAACACTGAAGCTTTCTTT. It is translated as CASSPTENTEAFF.

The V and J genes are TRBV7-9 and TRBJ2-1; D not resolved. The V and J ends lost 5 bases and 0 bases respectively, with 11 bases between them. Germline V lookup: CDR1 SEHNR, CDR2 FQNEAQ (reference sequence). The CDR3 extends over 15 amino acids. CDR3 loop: CASSVGASSYNEQFF. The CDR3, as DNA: TGTGCCAGCAGCGTAGGTGCGAGCTCCTACAATGAGCAGTTCTTC.

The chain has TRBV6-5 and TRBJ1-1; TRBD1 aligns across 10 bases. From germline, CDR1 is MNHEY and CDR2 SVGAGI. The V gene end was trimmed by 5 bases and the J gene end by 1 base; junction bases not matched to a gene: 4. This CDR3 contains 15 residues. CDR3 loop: CASSTRTGGNTEAFF. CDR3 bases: TGTGCCAGCAGTACCCGGACAGGGGGGAACACTGAAGCTTTCTTT.

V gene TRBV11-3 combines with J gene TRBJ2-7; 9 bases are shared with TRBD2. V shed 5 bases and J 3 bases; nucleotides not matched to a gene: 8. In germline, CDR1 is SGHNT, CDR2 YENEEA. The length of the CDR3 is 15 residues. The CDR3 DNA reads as TGTGCCAGCAGCCAAGTTACTAGCGGGTACTACGAGCAGTACTTC. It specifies CASSQVTSGYYEQYF.

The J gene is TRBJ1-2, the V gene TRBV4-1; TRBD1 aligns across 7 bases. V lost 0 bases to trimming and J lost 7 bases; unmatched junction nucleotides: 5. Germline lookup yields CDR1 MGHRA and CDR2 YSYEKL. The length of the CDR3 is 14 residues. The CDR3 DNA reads TGCGCCAGCAGCCAAGATAGACAGGGAGCTGGCTACACCTTC. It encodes CASSQDRQGAGYTF.

The CDR3 region has the DNA TGTGCCAGCAGCTTCCATCCGGGACAGGGCTTAGAGGAGCAGTTCTTC. Translating it yields CASSFHPGQGLEEQFF. The rearrangement uses TRBV11-2 and TRBJ2-1; 9 bases fit TRBD1. The CDR3 totals 16 residues. Looked up from germline, CDR1 is SGHAT and CDR2 is FQNNGV. The V segment lost 3 bases and the J segment 10 bases; nucleotides outside the gene matches: 13. Using reference TRBV11-2 and TRBJ2-1 for the parts outside the CDR3, the full variable domain is EAGVAQSPRYKIIEKRQSVAFWCNPISGHATLYWYQQILGQGPKLLIQFQNNGVVDDSQLPKDRFSAERLKGVDSTLKIQPAKLEDSAVYLCASSFHPGQGLEEQFFGPGTRLTVL.

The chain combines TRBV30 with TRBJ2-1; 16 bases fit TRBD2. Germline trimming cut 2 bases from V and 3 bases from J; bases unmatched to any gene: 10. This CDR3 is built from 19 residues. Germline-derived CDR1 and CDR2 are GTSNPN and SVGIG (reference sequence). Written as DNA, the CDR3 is TGTGCCTGGAGTTCGGGACTAGCGGGAGGGCCGACCCTCTACAATGAGCAGTTCTTC. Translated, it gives CAWSSGLAGGPTLYNEQFF.

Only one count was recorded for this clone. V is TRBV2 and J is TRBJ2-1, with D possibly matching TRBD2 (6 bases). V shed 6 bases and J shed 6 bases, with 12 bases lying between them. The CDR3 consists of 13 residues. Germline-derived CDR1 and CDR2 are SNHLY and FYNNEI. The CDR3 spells CASRASEANEQFF. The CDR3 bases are TGTGCCAGCAGGGCTAGCGAAGCCAATGAGCAGTTCTTC.

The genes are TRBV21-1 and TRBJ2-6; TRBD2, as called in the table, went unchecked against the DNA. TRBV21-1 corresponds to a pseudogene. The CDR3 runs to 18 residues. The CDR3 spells CASGFLADTYSGANVLTF. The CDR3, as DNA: TGTGCCAGCGGATTTCTAGCGGATACTTATTCTGGGGCCAACGTCCTGACTTTC.

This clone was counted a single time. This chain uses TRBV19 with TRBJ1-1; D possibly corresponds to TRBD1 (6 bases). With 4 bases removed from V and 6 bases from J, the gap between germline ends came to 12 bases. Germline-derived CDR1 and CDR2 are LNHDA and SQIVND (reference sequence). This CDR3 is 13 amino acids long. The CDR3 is CASSKTGQAEAFF. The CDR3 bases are TGTGCCAGTAGTAAAACGGGACAAGCTGAAGCTTTCTTT.

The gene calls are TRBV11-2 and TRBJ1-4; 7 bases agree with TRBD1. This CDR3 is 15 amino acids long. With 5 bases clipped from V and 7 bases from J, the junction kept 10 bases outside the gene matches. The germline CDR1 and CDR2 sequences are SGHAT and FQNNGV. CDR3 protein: CASSRFDRASEKLFF. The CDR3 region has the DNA TGTGCCAGCAGCCGGTTCGACAGGGCGAGTGAAAAACTGTTTTTT.

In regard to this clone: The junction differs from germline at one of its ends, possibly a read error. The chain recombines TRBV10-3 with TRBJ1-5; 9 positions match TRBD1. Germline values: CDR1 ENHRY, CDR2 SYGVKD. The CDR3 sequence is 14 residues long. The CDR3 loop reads CAISRDRDNKPQHF. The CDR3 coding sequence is TGTGCCATCAGCCGGGACAGGGACAATAAGCCCCAGCATTTT.

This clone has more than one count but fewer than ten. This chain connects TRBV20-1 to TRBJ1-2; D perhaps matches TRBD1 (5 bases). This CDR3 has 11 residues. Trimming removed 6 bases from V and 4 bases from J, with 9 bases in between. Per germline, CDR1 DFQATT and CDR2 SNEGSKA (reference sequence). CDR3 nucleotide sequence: TGCAGTGCCCGACAGATCTATGGCTACACCTTC. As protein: CSARQIYGYTF.

CDR3 sequence (DNA): TGCAGCGGTGGACTAGCGGGAGACAATGAGCAGTTCTTC. Translation: CSGGLAGDNEQFF. This chain links TRBV29-1 with TRBJ2-1, with 13 positions matching TRBD2. Trimming took 7 bases from V and 5 from J; bases not matched to a gene: 2. The CDR3 totals 13 residues. Germline V gene lookup returns CDR1 SQVTM and CDR2 ANQGSEA.

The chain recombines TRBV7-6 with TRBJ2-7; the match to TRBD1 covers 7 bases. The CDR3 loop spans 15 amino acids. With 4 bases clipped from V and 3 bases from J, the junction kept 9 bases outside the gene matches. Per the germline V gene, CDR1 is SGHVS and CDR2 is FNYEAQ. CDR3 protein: CASSSRQGNIYEQYF. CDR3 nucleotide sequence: TGTGCCAGCAGCTCCCGACAGGGTAATATCTACGAGCAGTACTTC.

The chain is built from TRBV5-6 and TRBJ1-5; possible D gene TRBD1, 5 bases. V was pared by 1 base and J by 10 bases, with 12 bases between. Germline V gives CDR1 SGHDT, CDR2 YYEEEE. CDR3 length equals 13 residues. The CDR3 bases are TGTGCCAGCAGCTTGTCCAGGGCTGACCCCCAGCATTTT. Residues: CASSLSRADPQHF.

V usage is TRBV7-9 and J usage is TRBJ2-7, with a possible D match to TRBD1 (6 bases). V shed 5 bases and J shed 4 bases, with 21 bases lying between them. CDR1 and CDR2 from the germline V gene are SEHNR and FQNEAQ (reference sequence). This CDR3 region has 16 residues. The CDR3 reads CASSPAWDTRRYEQYF. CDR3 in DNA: TGTGCCAGCAGCCCGGCGTGGGACACCAGAAGGTACGAGCAGTACTTC.

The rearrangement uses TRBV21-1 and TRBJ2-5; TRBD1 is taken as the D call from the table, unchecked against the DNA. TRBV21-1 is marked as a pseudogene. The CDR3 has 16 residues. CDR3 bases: TGTGCCAGCAGCCAAAAAAAGGGACATCTTCAAGAGACCCAGTACTTC. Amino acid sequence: CASSQKKGHLQETQYF.

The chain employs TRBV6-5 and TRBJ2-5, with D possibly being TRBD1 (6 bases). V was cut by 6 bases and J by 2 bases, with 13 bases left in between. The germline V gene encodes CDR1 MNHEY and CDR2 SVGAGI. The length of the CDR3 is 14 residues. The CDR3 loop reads CASRTKGVQETQYF. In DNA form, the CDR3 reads TGTGCCAGCAGGACCAAGGGGGTACAAGAGACCCAGTACTTC.

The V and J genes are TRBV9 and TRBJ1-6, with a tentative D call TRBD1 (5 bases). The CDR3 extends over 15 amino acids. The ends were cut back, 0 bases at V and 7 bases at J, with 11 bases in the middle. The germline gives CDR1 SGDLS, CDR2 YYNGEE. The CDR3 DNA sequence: TGTGCCAGCAGCGTAGCTGAGGGGAGGAATTCACCCCTCCACTTT. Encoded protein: CASSVAEGRNSPLHF.

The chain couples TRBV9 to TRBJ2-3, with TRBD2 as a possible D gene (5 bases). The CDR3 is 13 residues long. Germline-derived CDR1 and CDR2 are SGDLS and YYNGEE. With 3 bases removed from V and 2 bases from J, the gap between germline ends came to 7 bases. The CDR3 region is CASSGGPTDTQYF. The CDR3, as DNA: TGTGCCAGCAGCGGAGGGCCCACAGATACGCAGTATTTT.

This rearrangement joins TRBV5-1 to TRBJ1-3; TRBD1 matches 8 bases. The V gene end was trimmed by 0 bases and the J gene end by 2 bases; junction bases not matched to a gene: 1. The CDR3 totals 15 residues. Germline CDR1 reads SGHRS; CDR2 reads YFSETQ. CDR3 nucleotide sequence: TGCGCCAGCAGCTTGGGGGGACAGGCTGGAAACACCATATATTTT. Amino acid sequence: CASSLGGQAGNTIYF.

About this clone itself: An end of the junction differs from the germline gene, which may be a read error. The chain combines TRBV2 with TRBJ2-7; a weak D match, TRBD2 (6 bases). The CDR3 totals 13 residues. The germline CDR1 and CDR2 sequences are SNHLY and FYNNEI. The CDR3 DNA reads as TGTGCCAGCAGTGAAGAACGGGGGTTAGCCGCGGTCTTC. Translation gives CASSEERGLAAVF.

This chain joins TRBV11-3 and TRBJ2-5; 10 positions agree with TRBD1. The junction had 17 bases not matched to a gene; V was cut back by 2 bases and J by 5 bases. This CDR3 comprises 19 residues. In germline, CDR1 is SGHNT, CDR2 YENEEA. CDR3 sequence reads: CASSLLDRGLNGRRETQYF. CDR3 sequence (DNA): TGTGCCAGCAGCTTACTCGACAGGGGGCTCAACGGGAGACGCGAGACCCAGTACTTC. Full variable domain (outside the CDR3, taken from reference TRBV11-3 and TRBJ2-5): EAGVVQSPRYKIIEKKQPVAFWCNPISGHNTLYWYLQNLGQGPELLIRYENEEAVDDSQLPKDRFSAERLKGVDSTLKIQPAELGDSAVYLCASSLLDRGLNGRRETQYFGPGTRLLVL.

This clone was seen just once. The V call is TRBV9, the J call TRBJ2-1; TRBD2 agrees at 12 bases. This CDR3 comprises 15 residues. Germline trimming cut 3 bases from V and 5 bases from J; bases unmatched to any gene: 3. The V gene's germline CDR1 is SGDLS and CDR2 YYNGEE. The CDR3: CASSERTSGNNEQFF. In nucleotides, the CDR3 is TGTGCCAGCAGCGAGCGGACTAGCGGGAACAATGAGCAGTTCTTC.

Here the CDR3 DNA reads TGCAGCGTTGGGAGGGCGAGCAATGAGCAGTTCTTC. As protein: CSVGRASNEQFF. The chain uses TRBV29-1 and TRBJ2-1; a possible D gene is TRBD2 (6 bases). The CDR3 spans 12 residues. The germline CDR1 and CDR2 sequences are SQVTM and ANQGSEA. With 4 bases removed from V and 6 bases from J, the gap between germline ends came to 10 bases.

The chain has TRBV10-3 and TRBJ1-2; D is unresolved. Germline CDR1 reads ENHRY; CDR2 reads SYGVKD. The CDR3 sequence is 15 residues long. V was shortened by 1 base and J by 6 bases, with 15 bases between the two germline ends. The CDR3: CAISELLGRYDGYTF. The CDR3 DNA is TGTGCCATCAGTGAGTTACTAGGCAGGTATGATGGCTACACCTTC.

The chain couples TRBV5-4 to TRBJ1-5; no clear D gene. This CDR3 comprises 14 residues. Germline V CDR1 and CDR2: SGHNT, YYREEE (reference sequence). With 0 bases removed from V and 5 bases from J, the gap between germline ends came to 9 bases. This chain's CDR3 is CASSLGGTDQPQHF. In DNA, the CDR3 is TGTGCCAGCAGCTTGGGAGGAACGGATCAGCCCCAGCATTTT.

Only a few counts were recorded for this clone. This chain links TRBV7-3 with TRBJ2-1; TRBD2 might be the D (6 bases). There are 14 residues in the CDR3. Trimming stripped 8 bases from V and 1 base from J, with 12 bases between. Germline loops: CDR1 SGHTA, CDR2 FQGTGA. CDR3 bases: TGTGCCAGCGGGGACGGGGGTTCCTACAATGAGCAGTTCTTC. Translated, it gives CASGDGGSYNEQFF.

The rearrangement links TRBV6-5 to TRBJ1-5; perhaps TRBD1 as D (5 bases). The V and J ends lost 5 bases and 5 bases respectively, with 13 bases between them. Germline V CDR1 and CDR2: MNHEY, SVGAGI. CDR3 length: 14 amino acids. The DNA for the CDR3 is TGTGCCAGCAGTCCGACAGCGGGCTATCAGCCCCAGCATTTT. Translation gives CASSPTAGYQPQHF.